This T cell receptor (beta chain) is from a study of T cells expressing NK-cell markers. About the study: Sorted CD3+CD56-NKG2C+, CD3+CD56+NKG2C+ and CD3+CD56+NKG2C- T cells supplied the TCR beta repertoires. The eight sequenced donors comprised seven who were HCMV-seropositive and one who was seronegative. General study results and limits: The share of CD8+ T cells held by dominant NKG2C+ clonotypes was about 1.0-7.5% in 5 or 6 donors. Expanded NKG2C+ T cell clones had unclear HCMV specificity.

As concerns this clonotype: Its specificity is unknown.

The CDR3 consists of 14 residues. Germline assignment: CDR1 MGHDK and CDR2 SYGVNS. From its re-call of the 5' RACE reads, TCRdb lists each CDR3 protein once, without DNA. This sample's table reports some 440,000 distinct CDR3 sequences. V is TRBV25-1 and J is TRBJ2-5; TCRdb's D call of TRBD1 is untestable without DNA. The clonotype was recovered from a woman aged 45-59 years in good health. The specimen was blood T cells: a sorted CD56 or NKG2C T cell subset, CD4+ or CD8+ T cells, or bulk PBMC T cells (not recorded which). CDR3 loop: CASSELGAQETQYF.